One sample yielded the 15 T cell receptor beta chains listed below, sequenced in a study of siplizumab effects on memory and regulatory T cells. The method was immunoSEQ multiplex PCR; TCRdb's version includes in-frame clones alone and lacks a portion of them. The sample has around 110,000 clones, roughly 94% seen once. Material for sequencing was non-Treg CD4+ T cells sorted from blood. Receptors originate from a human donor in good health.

CDR3 coding DNA: TGTGCCAGCAGCTCGGGGGTTAACACTGAAGCTTTCTTT. This codes for CASSSGVNTEAFF. The chain carries TRBV6-4 and TRBJ1-1; D is possibly TRBD1 (5 bases). V was clipped by 6 bases and J by 2 bases, with 10 bases between them. The CDR3 has 13 amino acids. Germline values: CDR1 MRHNA, CDR2 SNTAGT.

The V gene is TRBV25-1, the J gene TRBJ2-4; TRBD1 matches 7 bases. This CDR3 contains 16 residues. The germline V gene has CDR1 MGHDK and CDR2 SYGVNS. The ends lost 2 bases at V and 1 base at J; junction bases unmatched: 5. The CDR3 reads CASSEPGGIAKNIQYF. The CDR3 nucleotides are TGTGCCAGCAGTGAACCAGGGGGTATCGCCAAAAACATTCAGTACTTC.

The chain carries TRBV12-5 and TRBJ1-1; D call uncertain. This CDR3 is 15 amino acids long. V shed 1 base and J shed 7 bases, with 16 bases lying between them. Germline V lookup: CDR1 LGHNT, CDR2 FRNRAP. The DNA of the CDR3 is TGTGCTAGTGGTTTGGGGTCTGTTTGGGTCGGTGAAGCTTTCTTT. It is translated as CASGLGSVWVGEAFF.

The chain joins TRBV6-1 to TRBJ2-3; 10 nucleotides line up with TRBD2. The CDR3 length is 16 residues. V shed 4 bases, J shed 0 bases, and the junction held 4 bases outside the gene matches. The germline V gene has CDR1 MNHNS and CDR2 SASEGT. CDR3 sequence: CASSGRTSGSTDTQYF. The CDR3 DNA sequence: TGTGCCAGCAGTGGAAGGACTAGCGGAAGCACAGATACGCAGTATTTT.

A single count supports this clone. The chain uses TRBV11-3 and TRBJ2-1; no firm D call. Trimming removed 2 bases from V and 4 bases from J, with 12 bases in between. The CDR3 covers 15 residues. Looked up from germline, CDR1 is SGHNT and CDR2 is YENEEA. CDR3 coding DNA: TGTGCCAGCAGCTTAAGCCAGACTGGATACAATGAGCAGTTCTTC. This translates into CASSLSQTGYNEQFF.

The CDR3 bases are TGTGCCAGCAGTTGGAGGTACCAAGAGACCCAGTACTTC. Protein sequence: CASSWRYQETQYF. The chain joins TRBV6-6 to TRBJ2-5, with a weak D call TRBD2 (5 bases). The germline V gene has CDR1 MNHNY and CDR2 SVGAGI (reference sequence). V lost 4 bases and J 0 bases, leaving 6 bases between the germline ends. The CDR3 length is 13 residues.

The chain's CDR3 is CASSGQPGITGELFF. DNA of the CDR3: TGTGCCAGCAGCGGTCAACCAGGGATCACCGGGGAGCTGTTTTTT. This rearrangement joins TRBV5-4 to TRBJ2-2, with D perhaps TRBD1 (5 bases). CDR1 and CDR2 from the germline V gene are SGHNT and YYREEE (reference sequence). The V end was cut by 4 bases, the J end by 4 bases, with 14 bases between. CDR3 length equals 15 residues.

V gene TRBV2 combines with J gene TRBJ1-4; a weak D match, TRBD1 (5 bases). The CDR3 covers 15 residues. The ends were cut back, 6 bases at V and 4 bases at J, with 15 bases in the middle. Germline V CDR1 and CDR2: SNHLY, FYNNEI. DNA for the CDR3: TGTGCCAGCAGGTCTGCGGGACTGCTTAATGAAAAACTGTTTTTT. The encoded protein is CASRSAGLLNEKLFF. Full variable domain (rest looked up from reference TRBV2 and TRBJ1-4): EPEVTQTPSHQVTQMGQEVILRCVPISNHLYFYWYRQILGQKVEFLVSFYNNEISEKSEIFDDQFSVERPDGSNFTLKIRSTKLEDSAMYFCASRSAGLLNEKLFFGSGTQLSVL.

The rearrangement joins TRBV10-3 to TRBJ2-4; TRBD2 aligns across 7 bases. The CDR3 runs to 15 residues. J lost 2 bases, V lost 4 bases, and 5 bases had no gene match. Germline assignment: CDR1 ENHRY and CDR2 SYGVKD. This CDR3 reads CAISGRGSTKNIQYF. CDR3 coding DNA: TGTGCCATCAGTGGTCGCGGGAGTACCAAAAACATTCAGTACTTC.

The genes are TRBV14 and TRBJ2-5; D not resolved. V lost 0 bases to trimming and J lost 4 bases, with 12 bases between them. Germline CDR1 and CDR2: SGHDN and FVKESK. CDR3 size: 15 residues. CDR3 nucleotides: TGTGCCAGCAGCCAAGATCTGCAGGCCCGAGAGACCCAGTACTTC. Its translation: CASSQDLQARETQYF.

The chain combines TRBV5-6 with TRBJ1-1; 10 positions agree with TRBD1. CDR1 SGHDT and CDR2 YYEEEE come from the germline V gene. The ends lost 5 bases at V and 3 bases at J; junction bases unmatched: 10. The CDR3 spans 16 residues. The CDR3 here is CASRPPDRGQDTEAFF. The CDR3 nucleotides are TGTGCCAGCAGGCCCCCAGACAGGGGGCAAGACACTGAAGCTTTCTTT.

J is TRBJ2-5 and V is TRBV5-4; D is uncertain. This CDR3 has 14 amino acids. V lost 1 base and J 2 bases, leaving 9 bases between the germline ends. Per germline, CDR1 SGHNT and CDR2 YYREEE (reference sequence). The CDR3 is CASSLKALQETQYF. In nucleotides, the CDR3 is TGTGCCAGCAGCTTGAAGGCACTTCAAGAGACCCAGTACTTC. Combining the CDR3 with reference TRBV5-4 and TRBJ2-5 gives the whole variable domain ETGVTQSPTHLIKTRGQQVTLRCSSQSGHNTVSWYQQALGQGPQFIFQYYREEENGRGNFPPRFSGLQFPNYSSELNVNALELDDSALYLCASSLKALQETQYFGPGTRLLVL.

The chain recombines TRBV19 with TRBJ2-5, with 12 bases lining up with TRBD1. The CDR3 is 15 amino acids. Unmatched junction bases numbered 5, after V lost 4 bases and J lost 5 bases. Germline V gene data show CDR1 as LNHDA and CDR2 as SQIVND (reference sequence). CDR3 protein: CASSKGQGAGETQYF. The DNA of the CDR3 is TGTGCCAGTAGTAAGGGACAGGGGGCTGGCGAGACCCAGTACTTC. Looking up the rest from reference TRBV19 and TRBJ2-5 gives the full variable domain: DGGITQSPKYLFRKEGQNVTLSCEQNLNHDAMYWYRQDPGQGLRLIYYSQIVNDFQKGDIAEGYSVSREKKESFPLTVTSAQKNPTAFYLCASSKGQGAGETQYFGPGTRLLVL.

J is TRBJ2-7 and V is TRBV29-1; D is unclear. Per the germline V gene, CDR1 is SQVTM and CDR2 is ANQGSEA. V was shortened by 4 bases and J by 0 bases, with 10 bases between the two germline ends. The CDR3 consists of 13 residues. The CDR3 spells CSVVSTSSYEQYF. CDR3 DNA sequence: TGCAGCGTTGTGTCCACCAGCTCCTACGAGCAGTACTTC.

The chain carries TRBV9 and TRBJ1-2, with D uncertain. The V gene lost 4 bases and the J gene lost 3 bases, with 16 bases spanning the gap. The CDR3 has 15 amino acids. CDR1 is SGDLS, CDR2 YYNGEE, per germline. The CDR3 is CASSPREGVYYGYTF. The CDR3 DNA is TGTGCCAGCAGCCCCCGGGAGGGCGTCTACTATGGCTACACCTTC.